This passage covers 6 T cell receptor beta chains from one sample sequenced in a study of blood T cell repertoires in COVID-19. Only in-frame clones appear in the TCRdb table, and some are missing; sequencing was by immunoSEQ multiplex PCR. This sample has fewer than 150,000 clones, with more than 75% found just once. The specimen was peripheral blood. The source is a man between 60 and 70 years old who had recovered from COVID-19.

The chain couples TRBV6-6 to TRBJ1-6; 7 bases fit TRBD1. The CDR3 is 16 amino acids. The ends lost 7 bases at V and 5 bases at J; junction bases unmatched: 11. Germline V gene sequence: CDR1 MNHNY, CDR2 SVGAGI (reference sequence). The CDR3 coding sequence is TGTGCCAGCACCCTAGAGGGGGCGGCAGATAATTCACCCCTCCACTTT. Amino acid sequence: CASTLEGAADNSPLHF.

The chain couples TRBV30 to TRBJ1-5, with D unclear. Between the trimmed V and J ends, which lost 2 bases and 4 bases, there was a span of 12 bases. Germline V lookup: CDR1 GTSNPN, CDR2 SVGIG (reference sequence). The CDR3 has 14 amino acids. The CDR3 spells CAWSSSSRNQPQHF. The CDR3 DNA follows: TGTGCCTGGAGTTCGTCGAGTAGAAATCAGCCCCAGCATTTT.

The genes are TRBV19 and TRBJ2-1, with 11 bases matching TRBD2. Looked up from germline, CDR1 is LNHDA and CDR2 is SQIVND (reference sequence). V lost 1 base and J lost 4; bases outside the gene matches: 3. CDR3 length: 16 residues. The CDR3 protein is CASSIVASGGYNEQFF. The CDR3 nucleotides are TGTGCCAGTAGTATAGTTGCTAGCGGGGGGTACAATGAGCAGTTCTTC.

The chain couples TRBV4-1 to TRBJ1-6, with 7 bases matching TRBD1. Germline CDR1 MGHRA, CDR2 YSYEKL. With 4 bases clipped from V and 8 bases from J, the junction kept 14 bases outside the gene matches. This CDR3 has 17 amino acids. The CDR3 DNA sequence: TGCGCCAGCAGCCTATCTCCGGGGACAGCGACGGATTCACCCCTCCACTTT. It is translated as CASSLSPGTATDSPLHF.

The gene calls are TRBV11-1 and TRBJ2-3; maybe TRBD2 (5 bases). Trimming left V 3 bases short and J 1 base short, with 14 bases between. Germline V CDR1 and CDR2: SGHAT, FQDESV (reference sequence). The CDR3 covers 16 residues. The CDR3 bases are TGTGCCAGCAGCTTGGGTTCGGGGAGTCGCACAGATACGCAGTATTTT. Amino acid sequence: CASSLGSGSRTDTQYF.

V usage is TRBV11-1 and J usage is TRBJ2-1, with 9 bases fitting TRBD1. V dropped 0 bases and J dropped 0; count of bases not matched to a gene: 6. This CDR3 contains 18 residues. Germline CDR1 reads SGHAT; CDR2 reads FQDESV (reference sequence). The CDR3 DNA is TGTGCCAGCAGCTTAGCCGGGACAGGGCTGAGCTCCTACAATGAGCAGTTCTTC. It specifies CASSLAGTGLSSYNEQFF.